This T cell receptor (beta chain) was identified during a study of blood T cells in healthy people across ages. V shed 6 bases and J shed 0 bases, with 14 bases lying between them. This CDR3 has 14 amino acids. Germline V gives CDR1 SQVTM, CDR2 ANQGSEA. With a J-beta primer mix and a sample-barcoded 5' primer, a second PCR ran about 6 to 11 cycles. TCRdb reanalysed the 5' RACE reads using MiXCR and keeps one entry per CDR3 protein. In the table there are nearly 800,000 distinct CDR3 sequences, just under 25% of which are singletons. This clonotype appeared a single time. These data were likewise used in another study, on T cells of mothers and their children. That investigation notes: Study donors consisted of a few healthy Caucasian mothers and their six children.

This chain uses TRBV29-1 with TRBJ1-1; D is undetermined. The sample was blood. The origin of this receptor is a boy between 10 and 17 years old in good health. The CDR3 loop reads CSVALRLVNTEAFF. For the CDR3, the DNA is TGCAGCGTAGCACTCAGGTTGGTGAACACTGAAGCTTTCTTT.